A single sample gave rise to the 6 T cell receptor beta chains below, sequenced in a study of PD-L1 blockade in urothelial cancer. The sample's time point: pretreatment peripheral blood. Repertoires were generated with immunoSEQ multiplex PCR, while TCRdb's copy carries only in-frame clones and drops some. Of some 44,000 clones in the sample, over 75% were seen once. The source was PBMCs, collected around atezolizumab (anti-PD-L1) treatment. The receptors were gathered from a man aged 60-69 years with urothelial cancer.

Worth noting for this clone: One end of the junction is discordant with germline, which a read error may explain. The chain has TRBV18 and TRBJ1-1, with 8 nucleotides matching TRBD1. Germline loops: CDR1 KGHSH, CDR2 LQKENI. CDR3 length equals 15 residues. Here the CDR3 reads CASSPQQGEVTEAFF. The CDR3, as DNA: TGTGCCAGCTCCCCACAACAGGGGGAAGTCACTGAAGCTTTCTTT.

The rearrangement links TRBV5-3 to TRBJ2-4, with TRBD1 as a possible D gene (6 bases). Being an ORF, TRBV5-3 has a function that is uncertain. Trimming pared 2 bases from V and 0 bases from J, leaving 18 bases between. The CDR3 covers 18 residues. In nucleotides, the CDR3 is TGTGCCAGAAGCTTAATGTTGGACAGACTACTAGCCAAAAACATTCAGTACTTC. This gives the protein CARSLMLDRLLAKNIQYF.

CDR3 region: CASSLARGGSSYNSPLHF. The CDR3 coding sequence is TGTGCCAGCAGCTTAGCCAGGGGCGGGAGCTCCTATAATTCACCCCTCCACTTT. The chain is built from TRBV7-8 and TRBJ1-6; weak D call: TRBD1 (6 bases). The V end lost 0 bases, the J end lost 0 bases, and 12 bases lay between the germline ends. In germline, CDR1 is SGHVS, CDR2 FQNEAQ. This CDR3 has 18 residues.

The chain links TRBV5-8 to TRBJ1-1; D is ambiguous. The CDR3 is 14 residues long. Trimming cost V 3 bases and J 1 base, with 10 bases left between them. Germline V lookup: CDR1 SGHTS, CDR2 YDEGEE. CDR3 sequence reads: CASSWRLGNTEAFF. The CDR3 nucleotides are TGTGCCAGCAGCTGGAGACTGGGGAACACTGAAGCTTTCTTT.

The rearrangement uses TRBV5-1 and TRBJ2-1; 7 positions match TRBD1. Germline V gene lookup returns CDR1 SGHRS and CDR2 YFSETQ. The CDR3 extends over 13 amino acids. Trimming cost V 3 bases and J 9 bases; bases outside gene matches: 6. Here the CDR3 DNA reads TGCGCCAGCAGCTCCGTCAGGGGGACTGAGCAGTTCTTC. This codes for CASSSVRGTEQFF.

The chain couples TRBV6-5 to TRBJ2-2; 12 positions match TRBD1. The V gene's germline CDR1 is MNHEY and CDR2 SVGAGI. The CDR3 contains 16 residues. With 1 base clipped from V and 7 bases from J, the junction kept 4 bases outside the gene matches. The CDR3: CASSYWDRGRVGELFF. DNA for the CDR3: TGTGCCAGCAGTTACTGGGACAGGGGGCGAGTCGGGGAGCTGTTTTTT.